This is a list of T cell receptor beta chains from one sample in a study of sequential checkpoint blockade in melanoma. Here immunoSEQ multiplex PCR was the method, and the copy in TCRdb shows in-frame clones only, minus some. This table holds some 9,400 clones, around 66% found once. The sample in question was CD8+ T cells sorted from blood (inferred from file names), obtained from a patient given nivolumab and ipilimumab in sequence. Receptors were obtained from a human donor with melanoma. Both conserved end residues are part of each CDR3. A D gene is named only where the DNA matches it firmly. Only some rows state a clone size, as once, few, many or a class for expanded clones.

V	D	J	size	DNA	CDR3
TRBV7-9	TRBD1	TRBJ1-6	.	TGTGCCAGCAGCTTAGCCCGGGACAGGGGAAGTAGATATAATTCACCCCTCCACTTT	CASSLARDRGSRYNSPLHF
TRBV5-1	TRBD1	TRBJ1-1	.	TGCGCCAGCAGCTCTGGGACAGGGGGGGAGGGCACTGAAGCTTTCTTT	CASSSGTGGEGTEAFF
TRBV18	TRBD2	TRBJ2-3	.	TGTGCCAGCTCACTACGACTAGCGGTCACAGATACGCAGTATTTT	CASSLRLAVTDTQYF
TRBV5-1	TRBD1	TRBJ2-7	.	TGCGCCAGCAGCGTAGGACAGGGGAGCTCCTACGAGCAGTACTTC	CASSVGQGSSYEQYF
TRBV28	.	TRBJ1-2	.	TGTGCCAGCAGGGACCCTGACAGACCTAACTATGGCTACACCTTC	CASRDPDRPNYGYTF
TRBV9	TRBD1	TRBJ2-3	few	TGTGCCAGCAGCGTAGCATGGACAGGGGGCAACACAGATACGCAGTATTTT	CASSVAWTGGNTDTQYF
TRBV7-8	.	TRBJ2-7	.	TGTGCCAGCAGCTCCTGGGACACCTACGAGCAGTACTTC	CASSSWDTYEQYF
TRBV27	TRBD2	TRBJ2-1	.	TGTGCCAGCATGAAGGGAGCGGGAGGTTACAATGAGCAGTTCTTC	CASMKGAGGYNEQFF
TRBV4-3	.	TRBJ2-7	.	TGCGCCAGCAGCCTCGATCCCGGTCCCTTCTACGAGCAGTACTTC	CASSLDPGPFYEQYF
TRBV30	.	TRBJ2-7	few	TGTGCCTGGAGCCCCGGGACTGGGAAAGCCTACGAGCAGTACTTC	CAWSPGTGKAYEQYF
TRBV6-5	TRBD1	TRBJ1-1	.	TGTGCCAGCAGACAGGGACAGGAAGCTTTCTTT	CASRQGQEAFF
TRBV4-1	TRBD1	TRBJ1-1	.	TGCGCCAGCAGCCAAGAGGAGGGGGCGGTGAACACTGAAGCTTTCTTT	CASSQEEGAVNTEAFF
TRBV7-2	TRBD2	TRBJ2-1	.	TGTGCCAGCAGCGGACTAGCGGGGTCCGGTGGGGAGCAGTTCTTC	CASSGLAGSGGEQFF
TRBV6-5	TRBD1	TRBJ1-4	.	TGTGCCAGCAGTTATCAGGGGGGAGGAGAAAAACTGTTTTTT	CASSYQGGGEKLFF
TRBV4-1	.	TRBJ2-7	few	TGCGCCAGCAGCCAGAGTCTGGGGGCGCGATCCTACGAGCAGTACTTC	CASSQSLGARSYEQYF
TRBV6-1	.	TRBJ2-7	.	TGTGCCAGCAAGGGGACTTACTACGAGCAGTACTTC	CASKGTYYEQYF
TRBV27	.	TRBJ2-1	.	TGTGCCAGCAGTTTATACGGGGATTCCAATGAGCAGTTCTTC	CASSLYGDSNEQFF
TRBV30	TRBD1	TRBJ1-1	.	TGTGCCTGTCTTAGGGACAGGGGGCAGGGGACTGAAGCTTTCTTT	CACLRDRGQGTEAFF
TRBV10-3	.	TRBJ2-4	once	TGTGCCATCAGTGATCCCGCCGGACAGACCAAAAACATTCAGTACTTC	CAISDPAGQTKNIQYF
TRBV19	TRBD1	TRBJ2-7	.	TGTGCCAGTAGTACTTCCTGGGACAGAAACTACGAGCAGTACTTC	CASSTSWDRNYEQYF
TRBV5-8	.	TRBJ2-7	few	TGTGCCAGCAGCGGGCCCGACCCAAATCTACTCGACGAGCAGTACTTC	CASSGPDPNLLDEQYF
TRBV7-6	.	TRBJ2-1	once	TGTGCCAGCGGGAGCTCCTACAATGAGCAGTTCTTC	CASGSSYNEQFF
TRBV4-2	.	TRBJ1-2	few	TGTGCCAGCAGCCAAGATCGATCCCTCCCGCGGGGCTACACCTTC	CASSQDRSLPRGYTF
TRBV15	TRBD2	TRBJ2-7	.	TGTGCCACCAGCAGAGAGCTAGCGGGGGCCTACGAGCAGTACTTC	CATSRELAGAYEQYF
TRBV29-1	.	TRBJ2-1	.	TGCAGCGTTGATCGTAGAGATGGTAGCTCCTACAATGAGCAGTTCTTC	CSVDRRDGSSYNEQFF
TRBV4-1	.	TRBJ2-7	.	TGCGCCAGCAGCCAAGATTGGCGCAGGGGACCCTACGAGCAGTACTTC	CASSQDWRRGPYEQYF
TRBV19	.	TRBJ2-6	.	TGTGCCAGTAGTATAGTTCTCGTGGGGAGCTCTGGGGCCAACGTCCTGACTTTC	CASSIVLVGSSGANVLTF
TRBV7-3	TRBD2	TRBJ2-5	few	TGTGCCAGCAGCTTATCTAGCGGGGGGGGAGAGACCCAGTACTTC	CASSLSSGGGETQYF
TRBV4-3	TRBD1	TRBJ2-7	few	TGCGCCAGCAGCCAAGATAATTTAGGAGACAGGGGTGGAGAGCAGTACTTC	CASSQDNLGDRGGEQYF
TRBV6-5	.	TRBJ2-6	.	TGTGCCAGCAGTTACTCGTCGGGGTCTGGGGCCAACGTCCTGACTTTC	CASSYSSGSGANVLTF
TRBV2	.	TRBJ2-7	.	TGTGCCAGCAGTGACCTCACAGGCCGATTGTTCGAGCAGTACTTC	CASSDLTGRLFEQYF
TRBV27	TRBD1	TRBJ1-1	.	TGTGCCAGCAGAGGACAGGGGGCTTGGAACACTGAAGCTTTCTTT	CASRGQGAWNTEAFF
TRBV29-1	TRBD2	TRBJ2-7	.	TGCAGCGTTGCACTAGCGGGAGGGCCAATCGAGCAGTACTTC	CSVALAGGPIEQYF
TRBV7-6	.	TRBJ1-4	.	TGTGCCAGCAGCTTGAACCCGGACAGCGAACTGTTTTTT	CASSLNPDSELFF
TRBV4-2	.	TRBJ2-1	.	TGTGCCAGCAGCCAAGTGGGAAGGGGTTCCTACAATGAGCAGTTCTTC	CASSQVGRGSYNEQFF
TRBV4-3	.	TRBJ1-1	.	TGCGCCAGCAGCCTAGGGCTAAAGGACAGTAACACTGAAGCTTTCTTT	CASSLGLKDSNTEAFF
TRBV7-9	.	TRBJ2-4	.	TGTGCCAGCAGCTTAGTCCCGAAGGAGGCCAAAAACATTCAGTACTTC	CASSLVPKEAKNIQYF
TRBV4-1	.	TRBJ2-7	.	TGCGCCAGCAGCCTGCGGGACAGTTCGTACTACGAGCAGTACTTC	CASSLRDSSYYEQYF
TRBV29-1	TRBD1	TRBJ2-4	.	TGCAGCGTCCACCCGGGACAGGGTTCAAAAAACATTCAGTACTTC	CSVHPGQGSKNIQYF
TRBV7-2	TRBD2	TRBJ2-7	few	TGTGCCAGCAGCTCGAGCGGGGGGACCTACGAGCAGTACTTC	CASSSSGGTYEQYF
TRBV6-6	.	TRBJ2-5	.	TGTGCCAGCAGTTACGAGGTACAAGAGACCCAGTACTTC	CASSYEVQETQYF
TRBV6-1	TRBD2	TRBJ2-7	.	TGTGCCAGCAGCTCACGACTAGCGGCCTCCTACGAGCAGTACTTC	CASSSRLAASYEQYF
TRBV9	TRBD1	TRBJ1-3	.	TGTGCCAGCAGCGCCTCGACAGGGGTTGGAAACACCATATATTTT	CASSASTGVGNTIYF
TRBV28	TRBD1	TRBJ1-1	.	TGTGCCAGCAGTTGGCCCCAGGGGGGACACACTGAAGCTTTCTTT	CASSWPQGGHTEAFF
TRBV30	.	TRBJ2-3	.	TGTGCCTGGAGTGTAACGGGTAGAACAGATACGCAGTATTTT	CAWSVTGRTDTQYF
TRBV10-1	.	TRBJ2-6	.	TGCGCCAGCAGTGACACCAGGACTGGGGCCAACGTCCTGACTTTC	CASSDTRTGANVLTF
TRBV5-6	.	TRBJ1-1	.	TGTGCCACCAGCAGGCGGAGGGTGGCTGAAGCTTTCTTT	CATSRRRVAEAFF
TRBV9	TRBD2	TRBJ2-1	.	TGTGCCAGCAGCGTTCGGACTAGCGATTATGGCAATGAGCAGTTCTTC	CASSVRTSDYGNEQFF
TRBV30	.	TRBJ2-1	.	TGTGCCTGGAGTTTCGGGAGCCATGAGCAGTTCTTC	CAWSFGSHEQFF
TRBV7-9	TRBD1	TRBJ2-7	.	TGTGCCAGCAGCTTAGTTCGGACAGGGCCCTACGAGCAGTACTTC	CASSLVRTGPYEQYF
TRBV4-3	.	TRBJ2-3	.	TGCGCCAGCAGCCAAGATCGGGTTGGTAGCGGAACTTTCACAGATACGCAGTATTTT	CASSQDRVGSGTFTDTQYF
TRBV7-9	TRBD2	TRBJ2-3	.	TGTGCCAGCAGCCCAACTAGCGGGGGACGCACAGATACGCAGTATTTT	CASSPTSGGRTDTQYF
TRBV7-9	TRBD1	TRBJ2-5	.	TGTGCCAGCAGCCAGACAGGGGACCAAGAGACCCAGTACTTC	CASSQTGDQETQYF
TRBV10-2	.	TRBJ1-5	once	TGCGCCAGCAGTGCCACTGACAATCAGCCCCAGCATTTT	CASSATDNQPQHF
TRBV7-9	.	TRBJ1-1	few	TGTGCCAGCGAGGTGAACACTGAAGCTTTCTTT	CASEVNTEAFF